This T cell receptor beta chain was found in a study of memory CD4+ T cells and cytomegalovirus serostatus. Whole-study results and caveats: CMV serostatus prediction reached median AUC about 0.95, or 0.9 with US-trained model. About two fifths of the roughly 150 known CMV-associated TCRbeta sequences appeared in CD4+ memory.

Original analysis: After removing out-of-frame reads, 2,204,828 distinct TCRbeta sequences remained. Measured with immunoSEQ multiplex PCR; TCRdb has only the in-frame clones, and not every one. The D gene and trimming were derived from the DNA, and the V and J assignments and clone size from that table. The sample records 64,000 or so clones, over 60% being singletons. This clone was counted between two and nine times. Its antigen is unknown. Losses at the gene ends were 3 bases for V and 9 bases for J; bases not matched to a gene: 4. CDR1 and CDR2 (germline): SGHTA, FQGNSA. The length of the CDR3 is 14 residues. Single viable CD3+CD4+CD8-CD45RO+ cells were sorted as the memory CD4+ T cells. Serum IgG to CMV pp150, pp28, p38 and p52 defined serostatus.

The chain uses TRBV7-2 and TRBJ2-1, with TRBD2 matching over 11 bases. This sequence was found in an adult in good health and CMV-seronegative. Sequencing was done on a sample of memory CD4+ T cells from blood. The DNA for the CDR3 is TGTGCCAGCAGCTTCACTAGCGGGAGTTCTGAGCAGTTCTTC. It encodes CASSFTSGSSEQFF.